A selection of T cell receptor beta chains follows, all from one sample in a study of blood T cell repertoires in COVID-19. Assay used: immunoSEQ multiplex PCR; TCRdb lists only in-frame clones, some missing. The sample contains around 200,000 clones, around 85% of which appear only once. What was sequenced was peripheral blood. The receptors were sampled from a man aged 35 to 55 with acute or convalescent COVID-19. Both conserved end residues are part of each CDR3. A D gene is named only where the DNA matches it firmly. The listing skips clone size in some rows; elsewhere it reads once, few, many or a size class.

clone size	D gene	CDR3 length	J gene	V gene	CDR3 protein	CDR3 DNA
.	TRBD2	16	TRBJ2-5	TRBV5-8	CASSLAPGGARETQYF	TGTGCCAGCAGCTTGGCCCCGGGGGGGGCTCGTGAGACCCAGTACTTC
.	.	13	TRBJ1-1	TRBV27	CASSPDIWTEAFF	TGTGCCAGCAGTCCAGACATCTGGACTGAAGCTTTCTTT
.	TRBD1	15	TRBJ2-7	TRBV10-3	CAIREGQGITYEQYF	TGTGCCATAAGGGAGGGACAGGGGATCACCTACGAGCAGTACTTC
.	TRBD2	18	TRBJ2-1	TRBV11-3	CASSLFGGVAGEYNEQFF	TGTGCCAGCAGCTTATTCGGGGGGGTAGCGGGAGAGTACAATGAGCAGTTCTTC
.	.	13	TRBJ1-4	TRBV7-2	CASSLLTNEKLFF	TGTGCCAGCAGCTTACTGACTAATGAAAAACTGTTTTTT
.	TRBD1	13	TRBJ2-7	TRBV6-6	CASSSGQGYEQYF	TGTGCCAGCAGTTCAGGACAGGGCTACGAGCAGTACTTC
.	TRBD2	16	TRBJ2-1	TRBV24-1	CATSDGTSGSNNEQFF	TGTGCCACCAGTGATGGGACTAGCGGATCTAACAATGAGCAGTTCTTC
.	.	15	TRBJ2-3	TRBV14	CASSQADFRGEWQYF	TGTGCCAGCAGCCAAGCGGACTTTCGCGGGGAATGGCAGTATTTT
.	TRBD2	15	TRBJ2-3	TRBV30	CACQGAGGPADTQYF	TGTGCCTGTCAAGGTGCGGGGGGCCCCGCAGATACGCAGTATTTT
.	TRBD1	16	TRBJ1-4	TRBV6-5	CASSYSYPGGDEKLFF	TGTGCCAGCAGTTACTCCTACCCAGGGGGCGATGAAAAACTGTTTTTT
.	TRBD1	14	TRBJ1-6	TRBV27	CASRKQGTNSPLHF	TGTGCCAGCAGGAAACAGGGGACGAATTCACCCCTCCACTTT
.	.	13	TRBJ2-7	TRBV2	CASSGDFPREQYF	TGTGCCAGCAGTGGGGACTTCCCTCGGGAGCAGTACTTC
few	.	15	TRBJ2-1	TRBV18	CASSFAADSYNEQFF	TGTGCCAGCTCATTCGCGGCTGACTCCTACAATGAGCAGTTCTTC
.	TRBD1	15	TRBJ1-2	TRBV2	CASRLDRGVSYGYTF	TGTGCCAGCAGGCTGGACAGGGGAGTTTCCTATGGCTACACCTTC
.	TRBD1	15	TRBJ1-2	TRBV25-1	CASSEQGGYNYGYTF	TGTGCCAGCAGTGAACAGGGGGGATACAACTATGGCTACACCTTC
.	TRBD1	15	TRBJ2-7	TRBV19	CASSFGQGSTYEQYF	TGTGCCAGTAGTTTCGGACAGGGGTCGACCTACGAGCAGTACTTC
.	.	15	TRBJ2-7	TRBV2	CASSSQGGGPYEQYF	TGTGCCAGCAGTTCCCAGGGGGGTGGGCCGTACGAGCAGTACTTC
.	.	14	TRBJ2-7	TRBV5-4	CASSLGAGGGEQYF	TGTGCCAGCAGCTTGGGGGCCGGGGGTGGAGAGCAGTACTTC
once	.	15	TRBJ1-5	TRBV7-8	CASSPLNRAGQPQHF	TGTGCCAGCAGCCCCCTGAACAGGGCGGGTCAGCCCCAGCATTTT
.	TRBD1	15	TRBJ1-5	TRBV6-5	CASRRQGGSNQPQHF	TGTGCCAGCAGACGACAGGGCGGAAGCAATCAGCCCCAGCATTTT
.	.	13	TRBJ1-6	TRBV3-1/TRBV3-2	CASSTGFNSPLHF	TGTGCCAGCAGTACAGGGTTTAATTCACCCCTCCACTTT
once	.	14	TRBJ2-7	TRBV27	CASSSGLSSYEQYF	TGTGCCAGCAGTTCCGGTCTTAGCTCCTACGAGCAGTACTTC
.	.	14	TRBJ2-1	TRBV6-5	CASTIQGAYNEQFF	TGTGCCAGTACGATTCAGGGCGCCTACAATGAGCAGTTCTTC
.	.	15	TRBJ2-5	TRBV15	CATSRDWPAGETQYF	TGTGCCACCAGCAGAGACTGGCCAGCCGGGGAGACCCAGTACTTC
.	TRBD1	15	TRBJ2-7	TRBV18	CASSPPGQGPYEQYF	TGTGCCAGCTCACCCCCGGGACAGGGACCGTACGAGCAGTACTTC
.	.	15	TRBJ1-2	TRBV7-9	CASSSWTETTYGYTF	TGTGCCAGCAGCTCCTGGACAGAAACCACCTATGGCTACACCTTC
.	TRBD1	14	TRBJ2-7	TRBV2	CASRLGTGLNEQYF	TGTGCCAGCAGACTTGGGACAGGCCTAAACGAGCAGTACTTC
.	TRBD2	15	TRBJ2-7	TRBV7-9	CASSSGLAGPYEQYF	TGTGCCAGCAGCTCGGGACTAGCGGGGCCATACGAGCAGTACTTC
.	TRBD1	15	TRBJ1-1	TRBV28	CASSLARGIYTEAFF	TGTGCCAGCAGTTTGGCCAGGGGGATTTACACTGAAGCTTTCTTT
.	TRBD1	15	TRBJ1-2	TRBV27	CASSLSGQGAYGYTF	TGTGCCAGCAGTTTATCGGGACAGGGGGCCTATGGCTACACCTTC
.	TRBD2	18	TRBJ2-7	TRBV5-8	CASSLWTSGRDGPHEQYF	TGTGCCAGCAGCTTATGGACTAGCGGGAGGGACGGACCCCACGAGCAGTACTTC